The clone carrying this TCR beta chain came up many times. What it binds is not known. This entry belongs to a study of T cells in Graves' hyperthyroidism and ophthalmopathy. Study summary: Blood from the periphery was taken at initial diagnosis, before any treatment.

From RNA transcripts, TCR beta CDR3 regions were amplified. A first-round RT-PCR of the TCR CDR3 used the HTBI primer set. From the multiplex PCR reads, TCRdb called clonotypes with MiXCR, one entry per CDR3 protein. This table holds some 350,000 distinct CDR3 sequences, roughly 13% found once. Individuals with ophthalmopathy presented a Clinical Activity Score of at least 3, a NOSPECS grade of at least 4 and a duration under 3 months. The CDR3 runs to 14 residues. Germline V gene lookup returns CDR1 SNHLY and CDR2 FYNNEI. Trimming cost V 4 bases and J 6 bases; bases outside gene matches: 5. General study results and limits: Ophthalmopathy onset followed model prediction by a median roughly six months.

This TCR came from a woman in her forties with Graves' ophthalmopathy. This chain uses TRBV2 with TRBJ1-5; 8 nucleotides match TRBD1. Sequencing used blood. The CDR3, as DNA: TGTGCCAGCAGTGGTGATCAGGGGGCTCAGCCCCAGCATTTT. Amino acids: CASSGDQGAQPQHF.